Below are 24 T cell receptor beta chains sequenced from a single sample in a study of blood T cell repertoires in COVID-19. Measured with immunoSEQ multiplex PCR; TCRdb has only the in-frame clones, and not every one. The sample lists some 100,000 clones; about 90% were seen once. The sequenced sample consisted of peripheral blood. The source of these receptors is a man over 45 with acute or convalescent COVID-19.

The rearrangement joins TRBV5-1 to TRBJ1-1, with D possibly being TRBD1 (5 bases). The CDR3 sequence is 14 residues long. Trimming left V 5 bases short and J 1 base short, with 12 bases between. Germline V lookup: CDR1 SGHRS, CDR2 YFSETQ. DNA of the CDR3: TGCGCCAGCAGGGCCGGGACTCAGAACACTGAAGCTTTCTTT. The encoded protein is CASRAGTQNTEAFF.

The gene calls are TRBV6-6 and TRBJ2-2; 7 nucleotides match TRBD2. The CDR3 extends over 16 amino acids. Losses at the gene ends were 6 bases for V and 0 bases for J; bases not matched to a gene: 7. CDR1 is MNHNY and CDR2 is SVGAGI in the germline V gene (reference sequence). The CDR3 is CASSPSGGPNTGELFF. The CDR3 region has the DNA TGTGCCAGCAGCCCTTCGGGGGGTCCGAACACCGGGGAGCTGTTTTTT.

This chain links TRBV19 with TRBJ1-5; 7 nucleotides match TRBD1. The CDR3 consists of 13 residues. CDR1 is LNHDA and CDR2 is SQIVND in the germline V gene (reference sequence). With 10 bases clipped from V and 0 bases from J, the junction kept 3 bases outside the gene matches. CDR3 in amino acids: CATQGGSNQPQHF. The CDR3 region has the DNA TGTGCCACCCAGGGGGGTAGCAATCAGCCCCAGCATTTT.

This clone was seen once. The genes are TRBV7-8 and TRBJ1-2, with 8 bases that match TRBD1. The germline V gene has CDR1 SGHVS and CDR2 FQNEAQ. Trimming took 5 bases from V and 5 from J; bases not matched to a gene: 13. This CDR3 is built from 16 residues. The CDR3 DNA reads TGTGCCAGCAGCCATTCGGCGGACAGGGAGGGGTATGGCTACACCTTC. Amino acid sequence: CASSHSADREGYGYTF.

This chain connects TRBV6-5 to TRBJ1-5; tentative D call: TRBD1 (5 bases). Between the trimmed V and J ends, which lost 9 bases and 3 bases, there was a span of 12 bases. This CDR3 is built from 13 residues. Looked up from germline, CDR1 is MNHEY and CDR2 is SVGAGI. CDR3 sequence reads: CASSQGANQPQHF. The DNA of the CDR3 is TGTGCCAGTTCGCAAGGGGCCAATCAGCCCCAGCATTTT.

The V gene is TRBV5-1, the J gene TRBJ1-4; TRBD1 agrees at 7 bases. With 0 bases clipped from V and 7 bases from J, the junction kept 6 bases outside the gene matches. The CDR3 is made up of 15 amino acids. Germline assignment: CDR1 SGHRS and CDR2 YFSETQ. The CDR3 DNA reads as TGCGCCAGCAGCTTGGAAAGAGGGGGCGGTGAAAAACTGTTTTTT. It is translated as CASSLERGGGEKLFF.

The genes are TRBV6-1 and TRBJ2-1, with 11 nucleotides matching TRBD2. Germline values: CDR1 MNHNS, CDR2 SASEGT. The CDR3 sequence is 16 residues long. After removal of 5 bases from V and 7 bases from J, the junction contained 10 bases not matched to a gene. The CDR3, as DNA: TGTGCCAGCAGTAAAGTTCGACTAGCGGGGATGAATGAGCAGTTCTTC. Translation: CASSKVRLAGMNEQFF.

This chain links TRBV19 with TRBJ1-2; a weak D match, TRBD1 (5 bases). The CDR3 sequence is 15 residues long. CDR1 is LNHDA, CDR2 SQIVND, per germline (reference sequence). With 1 base removed from V and 0 bases from J, the gap between germline ends came to 9 bases. CDR3 in DNA: TGTGCCAGTAGTATAGGGGGCGAAACTAACTATGGCTACACCTTC. This sequence encodes CASSIGGETNYGYTF.

V gene TRBV30 combines with J gene TRBJ2-7; D is perhaps TRBD1 (5 bases). V lost 2 bases to trimming and J lost 3 bases, with 8 bases between them. Per the germline V gene, CDR1 is GTSNPN and CDR2 is SVGIG (reference sequence). The length of the CDR3 is 12 residues. The CDR3 sequence is CAWSLGHYEQYF. For the CDR3, the DNA is TGTGCCTGGAGTTTAGGACACTACGAGCAGTACTTC.

There are a few counts of this clone. The rearrangement links TRBV19 to TRBJ1-5; TRBD1 matches at 9 bases. Trimming took 6 bases from V and 5 from J; bases not matched to a gene: 5. This CDR3 region has 14 residues. Germline CDR1 and CDR2: LNHDA and SQIVND (reference sequence). CDR3 DNA sequence: TGTGCCAGTAGCCCGGGACAGGGTTATCAGCCCCAGCATTTT. Encoded protein: CASSPGQGYQPQHF.

The CDR3 loop is CASKRTQETQYF. The CDR3 DNA follows: TGTGCCAGCAAGCGGACTCAAGAGACCCAGTACTTC. The V gene is TRBV12-3 or TRBV12-4, the J gene TRBJ2-5; weak D call: TRBD2 (5 bases). With 7 bases removed from V and 2 bases from J, the gap between germline ends came to 8 bases. There are 12 residues in the CDR3.

This rearrangement joins TRBV6-5 to TRBJ2-7, with D maybe TRBD1 (5 bases). Germline loops: CDR1 MNHEY, CDR2 SVGAGI. The V end lost 8 bases, the J end lost 6 bases, and 14 bases lay between the germline ends. CDR3 length equals 12 residues. The CDR3 is CASGFQGGEQYF. DNA of the CDR3: TGTGCCAGCGGTTTCCAGGGTGGCGAGCAGTACTTC.

The rearrangement links TRBV23-1 to TRBJ1-5; D not resolved. TRBV23-1 is an ORF for which the function is uncertain. V was cut by 4 bases and J by 5 bases, with 27 bases left in between. The CDR3 length is 19 residues. The CDR3 loop reads CASSRVRQKPTFPHQPQHF. CDR3 DNA: TGCGCCAGCAGTCGCGTTCGACAAAAACCCACATTTCCCCATCAGCCCCAGCATTTT.

The chain links TRBV4-2 to TRBJ1-1; D gene uncertain. Germline V gene data show CDR1 as LGHNA and CDR2 as YNFKEQ. This CDR3 region has 15 residues. Trimming took 2 bases from V and 4 from J, leaving 14 bases between them. CDR3 amino acids: CASSQTTAGSTEAFF. The CDR3 DNA follows: TGTGCCAGCAGCCAAACGACCGCGGGGAGCACTGAAGCTTTCTTT.

The rearrangement links TRBV11-2 to TRBJ1-1; D unresolved. V lost 5 bases and J lost 4, with 11 bases in between. The CDR3 extends over 13 amino acids. Looked up from germline, CDR1 is SGHAT and CDR2 is FQNNGV. CDR3: CASSHYKSTEAFF. The CDR3, as DNA: TGTGCCAGCAGCCACTACAAAAGCACTGAAGCTTTCTTT.

This chain links TRBV5-4 with TRBJ1-1, with 10 positions matching TRBD1. The CDR3 is made up of 13 amino acids. The trim removed 4 bases at V and 11 bases at J, leaving 8 bases unmatched. Germline assignment: CDR1 SGHNT and CDR2 YYREEE (reference sequence). The CDR3 nucleotides are TGTGCCAGCAGCCTAGGGACAGGGGTTGAGGCTTTCTTT. It translates to CASSLGTGVEAFF.

CDR3: CASSRRDRVNEQFF. CDR3 nucleotide sequence: TGTGCCAGCAGCCGCCGGGACAGGGTAAATGAGCAGTTCTTC. This chain joins TRBV14 and TRBJ2-1; 9 bases align to TRBD1. Germline-derived CDR1 and CDR2 are SGHDN and FVKESK. The junction had 5 bases not matched to a gene; V was cut back by 4 bases and J by 7 bases. The CDR3 has 14 residues.

V and J are TRBV11-2 and TRBJ1-2; D call uncertain. V lost 5 bases, J lost 0 bases, and 16 bases lay in between. Germline V gene data show CDR1 as SGHAT and CDR2 as FQNNGV. This CDR3 region has 16 residues. Written as DNA, the CDR3 is TGTGCCAGCAGCGGGGAGTCACGGCCAGCTAACTATGGCTACACCTTC. Protein sequence: CASSGESRPANYGYTF. Complete variable domain (other parts from reference TRBV11-2 and TRBJ1-2): EAGVAQSPRYKIIEKRQSVAFWCNPISGHATLYWYQQILGQGPKLLIQFQNNGVVDDSQLPKDRFSAERLKGVDSTLKIQPAKLEDSAVYLCASSGESRPANYGYTFGSGTRLTVV.

This clone showed up just once. This rearrangement joins TRBV7-8 to TRBJ2-3, with TRBD2 matching over 8 bases. CDR1 and CDR2 (germline): SGHVS, FQNEAQ. J gave up 3 bases and V 1 base, and 6 bases lay outside the gene matches. The CDR3 consists of 16 residues. CDR3 DNA: TGTGCCAGCAGCTTAGATCGCGGGGGGACGACAGATACGCAGTATTTT. Translated, it gives CASSLDRGGTTDTQYF.

This clone was seen just once. The genes are TRBV7-9 and TRBJ1-1, with D possibly matching TRBD1 (6 bases). This CDR3 has 16 residues. Germline V gene sequence: CDR1 SEHNR, CDR2 FQNEAQ (reference sequence). V lost 2 bases, J lost 5 bases, and 18 bases lay in between. The CDR3 spells CASSLLSGVRRTEAFF. The DNA for the CDR3 is TGTGCCAGCAGCTTACTCTCAGGGGTGAGAAGGACTGAAGCTTTCTTT.

The chain employs TRBV28 and TRBJ1-2; D might be TRBD1 (6 bases). The CDR3 totals 13 residues. The V and J ends lost 5 bases and 8 bases respectively, with 15 bases between them. The germline V gene encodes CDR1 MDHEN and CDR2 SYDVKM. The CDR3 reads CASSPQGLGGYTF. CDR3 bases: TGTGCCAGCAGTCCCCAGGGGTTGGGGGGCTACACCTTC.

Turning to this clone: One end of the junction does not line up with germline, which may come from a read error. V gene TRBV6-5 combines with J gene TRBJ1-5; D is unresolved. The CDR3 spans 11 residues. Germline V lookup: CDR1 MNHEY, CDR2 SVGAGI. The CDR3 reads CASHGGAVLDF. In DNA form, the CDR3 reads TGTGCCAGCCACGGCGGTGCGGTCTTAGACTTT.

V usage is TRBV5-6 and J usage is TRBJ1-6, with a possible D match to TRBD1 (5 bases). V lost 4 bases to trimming and J lost 2 bases, with 13 bases between them. The CDR3 sequence is 16 residues long. CDR1 and CDR2 from the germline V gene are SGHDT and YYEEEE. Here the CDR3 DNA reads TGTGCCAGCAGCCCGTACGGGGGAACCTATAATTCACCCCTCCACTTT. As protein: CASSPYGGTYNSPLHF.

The rearrangement links TRBV7-2 to TRBJ1-2; D call uncertain. Per germline, CDR1 SGHTA and CDR2 FQGNSA. The ends were cut back, 1 base at V and 2 bases at J, with 5 bases in the middle. The CDR3 consists of 13 residues. The CDR3 sequence: CASSLGQNYGYTF. The CDR3 DNA reads as TGTGCCAGCAGCTTAGGTCAGAACTATGGCTACACCTTC. The whole variable domain, filled in from reference TRBV7-2 and TRBJ1-2, reads GAGVSQSPSNKVTEKGKDVELRCDPISGHTALYWYRQSLGQGLEFLIYFQGNSAPDKSGLPSDRFSAERTGGSVSTLTIQRTQQEDSAVYLCASSLGQNYGYTFGSGTRLTVV.